The TCR beta chain described here comes from a study of control samples from healthy donors and cancer patients. The protocol was immunoSEQ multiplex PCR, while the TCRdb copy is restricted to in-frame clones and leaves out a portion. The repertoire holds 140,000 or so clones, with about nine tenths as singletons. CDR3 size: 14 residues. This clonotype originated in a man aged 25 to 40 in good health. The chain is built from TRBV1 and TRBJ1-2. TRBV1 is designated a pseudogene. What was sequenced was blood. The chain's CDR3 is CTSSPSERGYGYTF. Written as DNA, the CDR3 is TGCACCAGCAGCCCGTCGGAGAGGGGCTATGGCTACACCTTC.